These 28 T cell receptor beta chains were sequenced from one sample in a study of human T cells and chemical hapten exposure. In TCRdb, the RACE reads were re-called with MiXCR into one record per CDR3 protein. The sample holds 71,000 or so distinct CDR3 sequences; roughly 9.8% are singletons and the top ten take over 3%. The sample's time point: patch test 1, 2 weeks after DPC sensitization. Specified treatment: therapeutic diphenylcyclopropenone sensitization with weekly scalp DPC. The sample consisted of whole blood, taken in connection with sensitization to the hapten diphenylcyclopropenone (DPC). These receptors came from a woman between 40 and 50 years old with alopecia areata. Some clones in this sample may be carry-over from other donors' samples.

Regarding this clonotype: A much larger clone is a single base away; this may be a read error. V and J are TRBV7-2 and TRBJ2-7, with D possibly being TRBD2 (6 bases). This CDR3 has 13 amino acids. Germline CDR1 is SGHTA and CDR2 is FQGNSA. In DNA, the CDR3 is TGTGCCAGCAGCTTAGGGAGGGAATACGATCAGTACTTC. Its protein product is CASSLGREYDQYF.

This clonotype has only a few counts. The chain has TRBV27 and TRBJ2-7; D unclear. Between the trimmed V and J ends, which lost 5 bases and 5 bases, there was a span of 16 bases. This CDR3 region has 14 residues. Germline CDR1 is MNHEY and CDR2 is SMNVEV (reference sequence). The CDR3: CASSTIFEAHEQYF. The CDR3 region has the DNA TGTGCCAGCAGTACCATATTTGAGGCCCACGAGCAGTACTTC.

The sample holds many counts of this clonotype. V and J are TRBV10-2 and TRBJ1-6, with 7 bases matching TRBD1. The CDR3 length is 15 residues. After removal of 4 bases from V and 5 bases from J, the junction contained 5 bases not matched to a gene. The germline CDR1 and CDR2 sequences are WSHSY and SAAADI. CDR3 amino acids: CASSVAGGNNSPLHF. The CDR3 bases are TGCGCCAGCAGTGTTGCAGGGGGAAATAATTCACCCCTCCACTTT.

The chain joins TRBV3-1 to TRBJ2-7; possibly TRBD1 or TRBD2 for D (5 bases each). Trimming removed 4 bases at V and 4 bases at J, with 11 bases between. Per the germline V gene, CDR1 is LGHDT and CDR2 is YNNKEL (reference sequence). The CDR3 has 13 amino acids. The CDR3 spells CASSLPRGYEQYF. CDR3 nucleotide sequence: TGTGCCAGCAGCCTCCCGAGGGGATACGAGCAGTACTTC.

There are many counts of this clonotype. The genes are TRBV25-1 and TRBJ2-3; 7 bases line up with TRBD2. Trimming removed 6 bases from V and 2 bases from J; junction bases left unmatched: 11. This CDR3 has 16 amino acids. Germline V CDR1 and CDR2: MGHDK, SYGVNS. In nucleotides, the CDR3 is TGTGCCAGCAGCCCATCGACTAGCTTATTCACAGATACGCAGTATTTT. It yields the protein CASSPSTSLFTDTQYF.

Ten or more counts support this clonotype. The chain carries TRBV4-3 and TRBJ2-1; a weak D match, TRBD2 (5 bases). V dropped 0 bases and J dropped 7 bases, with 10 bases sitting between them. The CDR3 runs 14 residues. Germline V gives CDR1 LGHNA, CDR2 YSLEER. In DNA, the CDR3 is TGCGCCAGCAGCCAAGACCTAGCACCTAATGAGCAGTTCTTC. Translated: CASSQDLAPNEQFF.

The J gene is TRBJ1-2, the V gene TRBV25-1, with D perhaps matching TRBD1 (6 bases). The germline V gene encodes CDR1 MGHDK and CDR2 SYGVNS. The CDR3 is 17 amino acids. Trimming cost V 0 bases and J 7 bases, with 21 bases left between them. CDR3 sequence: CASSEYKALGQFGGYTF. Here the CDR3 DNA reads TGTGCCAGCAGTGAATATAAGGCTCTTGGACAGTTTGGTGGCTACACCTTC.

This clonotype was observed at least ten times. The DNA of the CDR3 is TGTGCCAGCAGCCCTTCACAGGGGGCAGATGATGGCTACACCTTC. Translation gives CASSPSQGADDGYTF. The chain uses TRBV4-2 and TRBJ1-2, with 9 bases that match TRBD1. In germline, CDR1 is LGHNA, CDR2 YNFKEQ. This CDR3 contains 15 residues. V dropped 4 bases and J dropped 6; count of bases not matched to a gene: 9.

This clonotype occurred a few times. The gene calls are TRBV20-1 and TRBJ2-7; D remains ambiguous. V shed 3 bases and J shed 6 bases, with 15 bases lying between them. The CDR3 has 13 residues. Germline CDR1 is DFQATT and CDR2 is SNEGSKA (reference sequence). CDR3 protein: CSASRGWVSEQYF. CDR3 sequence (DNA): TGCAGTGCTAGCCGTGGGTGGGTTTCCGAGCAGTACTTC.

This clonotype has a count of ten or more. The chain is built from TRBV7-9 and TRBJ2-7; 7 nucleotides agree with TRBD1. The germline V gene has CDR1 SEHNR and CDR2 FQNEAQ (reference sequence). After removal of 5 bases from V and 2 bases from J, the junction contained 12 bases not matched to a gene. The length of the CDR3 is 16 residues. In DNA form, the CDR3 reads TGTGCCAGCAGCCCCCCCTCCGGGACAGACCCCTACGAGCAGTACTTC. This translates into CASSPPSGTDPYEQYF.

This chain uses TRBV5-1 with TRBJ2-3, with D perhaps matching TRBD1 or TRBD2 (6 bases each). Germline V gives CDR1 SGHRS, CDR2 YFSETQ. The CDR3 is 13 amino acids. Trimming removed 4 bases from V and 5 bases from J, with 11 bases in between. CDR3 in DNA: TGCGCCAGCAGCACGGGGGCAGGAGATACGCAGTATTTT. Protein sequence: CASSTGAGDTQYF.

This clonotype was observed at least ten times. The chain joins TRBV7-2 to TRBJ2-5; 7 bases map to TRBD2. CDR1 and CDR2 from the germline V gene are SGHTA and FQGNSA. Trimming cost V 5 bases and J 4 bases; bases outside gene matches: 10. The CDR3 runs 15 residues. This CDR3 is CASSRRGDRRETQYF. Here the CDR3 DNA reads TGTGCCAGCAGCCGCCGGGGGGACCGCCGAGAGACCCAGTACTTC. Using reference TRBV7-2 and TRBJ2-5 for the parts outside the CDR3, the full variable domain is GAGVSQSPSNKVTEKGKDVELRCDPISGHTALYWYRQSLGQGLEFLIYFQGNSAPDKSGLPSDRFSAERTGGSVSTLTIQRTQQEDSAVYLCASSRRGDRRETQYFGPGTRLLVL.

This clonotype was picked up a small number of times. The chain recombines TRBV5-1 with TRBJ1-2; TRBD1 agrees at 7 bases. The trim removed 4 bases at V and 4 bases at J, leaving 10 bases unmatched. The CDR3 runs 15 residues. The germline CDR1 and CDR2 sequences are SGHRS and YFSETQ. The CDR3 is CASSQYWTGFYGYTF. CDR3 sequence (DNA): TGCGCCAGCAGCCAATATTGGACAGGATTCTATGGCTACACCTTC.

A note on this clonotype: A read error may explain this, as a much larger clone is one base away. The chain has TRBV7-2 and TRBJ2-7; D possibly corresponds to TRBD1 (5 bases). This CDR3 comprises 15 residues. Germline CDR1 reads SGHTA; CDR2 reads FQGNSA. CDR3 region: CVSSLRPDSSYEQYF. DNA for the CDR3: TGTGTCAGCAGCTTAAGGCCCGACAGCTCCTACGAGCAGTACTTC.

This clonotype came up a few times. V and J are TRBV7-2 and TRBJ2-7; no clear D gene. Germline CDR1 reads SGHTA; CDR2 reads FQGNSA. Trimming took 4 bases from V and 0 from J, leaving 13 bases between them. The CDR3 extends over 15 amino acids. CDR3 DNA sequence: TGTGCCAGCAGCTCCTTTGACGAGTTCTCCTACGAGCAGTACTTC. Its protein product is CASSSFDEFSYEQYF.

Ten or more counts support this clonotype. V gene TRBV5-1 combines with J gene TRBJ2-5; D uncertain. Germline CDR1 and CDR2: SGHRS and YFSETQ. The germline V and J ends were trimmed by 1 base and 5 bases, with 3 bases remaining between them. There are 11 residues in the CDR3. CDR3 amino acids: CASSLSETQYF. The DNA of the CDR3 is TGCGCCAGCAGCTTGTCTGAGACCCAGTACTTC.

The rearrangement joins TRBV7-8 to TRBJ2-1; a weak D match, TRBD1 (5 bases). CDR1 and CDR2 from the germline V gene are SGHVS and FQNEAQ. Between the trimmed V and J ends, which lost 0 bases and 5 bases, there was a span of 11 bases. This CDR3 contains 15 residues. The CDR3 sequence: CASSLAPSRDNEQFF. The DNA for the CDR3 is TGTGCCAGCAGCTTAGCGCCGAGCAGGGACAATGAGCAGTTCTTC.

This clonotype has ten or more counts. The V gene is TRBV5-8, the J gene TRBJ1-1; the D gene is possibly TRBD1 (5 bases). Trimming cost V 5 bases and J 2 bases, with 10 bases left between them. The germline V gene encodes CDR1 SGHTS and CDR2 YDEGEE. The CDR3 sequence is 13 residues long. The CDR3 loop reads CASRQTDNTEAFF. CDR3 nucleotides: TGTGCCAGCAGGCAGACAGATAACACTGAAGCTTTCTTT.

In this sample, this clonotype turned up a few times. The chain joins TRBV6-2 or TRBV6-3 to TRBJ2-1; D assignment may be TRBD1 or TRBD2 (5 bases each). V was cut by 6 bases and J by 10 bases, with 25 bases left in between. CDR3 length: 16 residues. CDR1 is MNHEY and CDR2 is SVGEGT in the germline V gene. CDR3 protein: CASSKEFTWDGGEQFF. The CDR3 DNA follows: TGTGCCAGCAGCAAAGAGTTCACCTGGGACGGAGGCGAGCAGTTCTTC.

This clonotype was seen ten or more times. The chain employs TRBV7-2 and TRBJ2-5, with a possible D match to TRBD1 (6 bases). CDR3 size: 13 residues. Trimming removed 5 bases from V and 7 bases from J, with 14 bases in between. Germline V gene sequence: CDR1 SGHTA, CDR2 FQGNSA. This CDR3 reads CASSGGQGTTQYF. The CDR3 coding sequence is TGTGCCAGCAGCGGTGGGCAGGGGACGACCCAGTACTTC.

This clonotype was observed at least ten times. This sequence joins TRBV27 and TRBJ1-5, with 7 bases identical to TRBD1. CDR1 is MNHEY and CDR2 is SMNVEV in the germline V gene (reference sequence). The trim removed 2 bases at V and 0 bases at J, leaving 13 bases unmatched. The CDR3 contains 19 residues. The CDR3 here is CASSLTTRTGPNSNQPQHF. The DNA for the CDR3 is TGTGCCAGCAGTTTAACCACCCGGACAGGTCCAAATAGCAATCAGCCCCAGCATTTT.

This clonotype was counted ten times or more. The genes are TRBV6-2 or TRBV6-3 and TRBJ2-2; possible D gene TRBD2, 6 bases. CDR1 is MNHEY and CDR2 is SVGEGT in the germline V gene. This CDR3 contains 16 residues. Trimming shortened V by 4 bases and J by 0 bases, and 12 bases separated the two germline ends. CDR3 DNA: TGTGCCAGCAGTTCTAGCGTTCCCGCGAACACCGGGGAGCTGTTTTTT. The encoded protein is CASSSSVPANTGELFF.

In this sample, this clonotype turned up many times. The chain uses TRBV19 and TRBJ2-7, with TRBD2 matching 7 bases. This CDR3 comprises 14 residues. Germline CDR1 and CDR2: LNHDA and SQIVND (reference sequence). V dropped 1 base and J dropped 1; count of bases not matched to a gene: 1. DNA for the CDR3: TGTGCCAGTAGTATAGCGGGGGGTTCCTACGAGCAGTACTTC. Protein: CASSIAGGSYEQYF.

The chain joins TRBV12-2 to TRBJ1-2; TRBD1 is taken as the D call from the table, unchecked against the DNA. TRBV12-2 is reported as a pseudogene. The CDR3 is made up of 13 amino acids. The CDR3 protein is CASLCDREHGYTF. CDR3 DNA: TGTGCAAGTCTATGCGACAGGGAACATGGCTACACCTTC.

This clonotype was seen at least ten times. The genes are TRBV9 and TRBJ1-6; a possible D gene is TRBD1 (6 bases). The V gene's germline CDR1 is SGDLS and CDR2 YYNGEE. V dropped 3 bases and J dropped 4 bases, with 11 bases sitting between them. The CDR3 spans 15 residues. CDR3 loop: CASSESTGYNSPLHF. The CDR3 nucleotides read TGTGCCAGCAGCGAATCGACAGGATATAATTCACCCCTCCACTTT.

At least ten counts were recorded for this clonotype. This rearrangement joins TRBV29-1 to TRBJ2-7; D gene uncertain. The germline V and J ends were trimmed by 4 bases and 3 bases, with 13 bases remaining between them. The CDR3 consists of 13 residues. From germline, CDR1 is SQVTM and CDR2 ANQGSEA. In DNA form, the CDR3 reads TGCAGCGTTGCGGGCTCTGCTCTCTACGAGCAGTACTTC. This gives the protein CSVAGSALYEQYF.

In its sample, this clonotype was seen many times. The chain is built from TRBV11-2 and TRBJ1-1, with 7 positions matching TRBD1. The CDR3 totals 17 residues. J lost 0 bases, V lost 5 bases, and 12 bases had no gene match. Germline V gene sequence: CDR1 SGHAT, CDR2 FQNNGV. The CDR3 bases are TGTGCCAGCAGCCTACGACAGGGAGGGGCCCTGAACACTGAAGCTTTCTTT. It translates to CASSLRQGGALNTEAFF. The variable domain in full, completed from reference TRBV11-2 and TRBJ1-1, reads EAGVAQSPRYKIIEKRQSVAFWCNPISGHATLYWYQQILGQGPKLLIQFQNNGVVDDSQLPKDRFSAERLKGVDSTLKIQPAKLEDSAVYLCASSLRQGGALNTEAFFGQGTRLTVV.

The rearrangement joins TRBV4-2 to TRBJ2-7; 14 bases line up with TRBD2. V lost 4 bases, J lost 2 bases, and 7 bases stayed unmatched. The germline CDR1 and CDR2 sequences are LGHNA and YNFKEQ. The CDR3 runs to 17 residues. The CDR3 region has the DNA TGTGCCAGCAGCCCCGGGACTAGCGGGGGCCCAACCTACGAGCAGTACTTC. Amino acid sequence: CASSPGTSGGPTYEQYF.